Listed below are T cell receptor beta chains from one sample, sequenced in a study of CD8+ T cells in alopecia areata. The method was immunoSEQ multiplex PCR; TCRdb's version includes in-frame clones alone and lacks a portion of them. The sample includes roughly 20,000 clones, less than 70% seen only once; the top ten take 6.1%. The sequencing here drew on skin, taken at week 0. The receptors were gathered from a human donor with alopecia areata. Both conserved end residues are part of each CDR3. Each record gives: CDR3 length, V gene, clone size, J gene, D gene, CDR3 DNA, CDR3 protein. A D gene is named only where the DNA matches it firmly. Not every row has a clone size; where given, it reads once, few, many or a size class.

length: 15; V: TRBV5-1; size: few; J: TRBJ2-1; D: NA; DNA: TGCGCCAGCAGCTTGGGGGGAAGGACTAACAATGAGCAGTTCTTC; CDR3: CASSLGGRTNNEQFF
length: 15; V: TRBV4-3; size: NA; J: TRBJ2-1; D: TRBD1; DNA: TGCGCCAGCAGCCACGGACAGGGGGGCTACGATGAGCAGTTCTTC; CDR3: CASSHGQGGYDEQFF
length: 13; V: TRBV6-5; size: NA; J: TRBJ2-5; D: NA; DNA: TGTGCCAGCAAACACAGGACGCTAGAGACCCAGTACTTC; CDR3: CASKHRTLETQYF
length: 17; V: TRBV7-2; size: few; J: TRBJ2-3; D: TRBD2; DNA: TGTGCCAGCAGCTTAGGGGCCCTAGCGGGTAGAACAGATACGCAGTATTTT; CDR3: CASSLGALAGRTDTQYF
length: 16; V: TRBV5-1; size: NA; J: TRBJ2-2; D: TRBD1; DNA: TGCGCCAGCAGCTCGGACGTTCAGGGGGTTACCGGGGAGCTGTTTTTT; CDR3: CASSSDVQGVTGELFF
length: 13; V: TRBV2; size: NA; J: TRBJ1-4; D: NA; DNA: TGTGCCAGCGGACACCAGGGAAGTGAAAAACTGTTTTTT; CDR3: CASGHQGSEKLFF
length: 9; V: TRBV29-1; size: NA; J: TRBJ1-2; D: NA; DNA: TGCAGCGTTCTGTGTGGCTACACCTTC; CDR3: CSVLCGYTF
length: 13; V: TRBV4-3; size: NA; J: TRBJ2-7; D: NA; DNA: TGCGCCAGCAGCCAAGAGGGGGGAGGACCCCAGTACTTC; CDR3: CASSQEGGGPQYF
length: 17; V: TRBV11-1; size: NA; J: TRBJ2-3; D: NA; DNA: TGTGCCAGCAGCCTCCGGAAGGACTACTATTCCACAGATACGCAGTATTTT; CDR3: CASSLRKDYYSTDTQYF
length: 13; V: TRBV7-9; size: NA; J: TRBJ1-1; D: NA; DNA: TGTGCCAGCAGCTTAGTGGGACGAACTGAAGCTTTCTTT; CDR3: CASSLVGRTEAFF
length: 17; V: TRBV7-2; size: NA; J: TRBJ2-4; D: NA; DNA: TGTGCCAGCAGCTTAGGTGGCGGAGCATACGCCAAAAACATTCAGTACTTC; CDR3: CASSLGGGAYAKNIQYF
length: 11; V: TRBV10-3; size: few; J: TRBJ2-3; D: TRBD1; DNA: TGTGCCACGGGACAGCCAGATACGCAGTATTTT; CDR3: CATGQPDTQYF
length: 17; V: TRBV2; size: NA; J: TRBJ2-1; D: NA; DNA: TGTGCCAGCAGTGCACCGGACGGACCCTTTTCCTACAATGAGCAGTTCTTC; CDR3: CASSAPDGPFSYNEQFF
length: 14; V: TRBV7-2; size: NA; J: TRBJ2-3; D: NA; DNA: TGTGCCAGCAGCTTAGCCTCGAGCGGGGATACGCAGTATTTT; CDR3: CASSLASSGDTQYF
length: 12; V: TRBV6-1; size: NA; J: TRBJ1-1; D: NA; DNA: TGTGCCAGCAGTGTGATTCACACTGAAGCTTTCTTT; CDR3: CASSVIHTEAFF
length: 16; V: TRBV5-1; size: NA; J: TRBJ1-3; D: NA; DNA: TGCGCCAGCAGCTTGTCTCCAGGGCCGTCTGGAAACACCATATATTTT; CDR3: CASSLSPGPSGNTIYF
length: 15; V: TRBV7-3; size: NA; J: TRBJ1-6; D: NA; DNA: TGTGCCAGCAGCTTCGACTCCCGGGGGTATTCACCCCTCCACTTT; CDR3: CASSFDSRGYSPLHF
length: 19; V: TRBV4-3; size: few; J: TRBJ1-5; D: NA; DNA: TGCGCCAGCAGCCAAGATACCGGGACCCTAGGAAGGGCCAATCAGCCCCAGCATTTT; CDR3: CASSQDTGTLGRANQPQHF
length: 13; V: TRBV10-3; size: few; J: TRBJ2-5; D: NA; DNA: TGTGCCATCAGTGAGTCGGCAGGGGAGACCCAGTACTTC; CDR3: CAISESAGETQYF
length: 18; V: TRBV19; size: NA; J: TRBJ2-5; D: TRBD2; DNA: TGTGCCAGTATACCTGGGACTAGCGGGGGGAGGCGGCAAGAGACCCAGTACTTC; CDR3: CASIPGTSGGRRQETQYF
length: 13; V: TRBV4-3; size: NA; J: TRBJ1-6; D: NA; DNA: TGCGCCAGCAGCCAAGAGCCGGGATCACCCCTCCACTTT; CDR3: CASSQEPGSPLHF
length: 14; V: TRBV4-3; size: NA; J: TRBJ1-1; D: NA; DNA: TGCGCCAGCAGCCAAGATGAAGGGGACACTGAAGCTTTCTTT; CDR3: CASSQDEGDTEAFF
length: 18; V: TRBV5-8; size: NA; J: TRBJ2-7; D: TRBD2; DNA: TGTGCCAGCAGCTTGGCTCCCACGGGCGCCGGACTAGCGCGCGAGCAGTACTTC; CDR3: CASSLAPTGAGLAREQYF
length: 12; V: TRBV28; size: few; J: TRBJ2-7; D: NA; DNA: TGTGCCAGCTCGGCCACCTCCTACGAGCAGTACTTC; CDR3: CASSATSYEQYF
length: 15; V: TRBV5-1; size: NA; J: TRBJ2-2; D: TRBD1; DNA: TGCGCCAGCAGCACCCGGACAGGGTTGACCGGGGAGCTGTTTTTT; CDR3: CASSTRTGLTGELFF
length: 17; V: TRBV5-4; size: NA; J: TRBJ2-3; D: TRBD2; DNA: TGTGCCAGCAGCTCGACTAGCGGGGGGGCCGGGACAGATACGCAGTATTTT; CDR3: CASSSTSGGAGTDTQYF
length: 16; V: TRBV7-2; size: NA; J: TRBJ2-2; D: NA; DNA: TGTGCCAGCAGGTCATCGGGGGGCCGCGGCACCGGGGAGCTGTTTTTT; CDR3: CASRSSGGRGTGELFF
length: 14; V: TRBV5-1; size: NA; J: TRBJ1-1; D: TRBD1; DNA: TGCGCCAGCAGCTTGGACAGGGGGAACACTGAAGCTTTCTTT; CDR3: CASSLDRGNTEAFF
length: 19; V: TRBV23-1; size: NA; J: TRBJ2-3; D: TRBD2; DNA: TGCGCCAGCAGTCCGAAGGGGACTAGCGGGGAGCATAGCACAGATACGCAGTATTTT; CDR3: CASSPKGTSGEHSTDTQYF
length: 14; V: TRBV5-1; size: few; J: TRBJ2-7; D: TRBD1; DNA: TGCGCCAGCAGCACCGGGACAGGGTCCTACGAGCAGTACTTC; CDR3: CASSTGTGSYEQYF
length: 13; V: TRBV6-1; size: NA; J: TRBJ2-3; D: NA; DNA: TGTGCCACCCTGGGATTTATGGGAGATACGCAGTATTTT; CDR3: CATLGFMGDTQYF
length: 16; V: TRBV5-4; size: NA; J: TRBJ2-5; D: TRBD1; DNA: TGTGCCAGCAGCGGGACAGGGGTGGGGTTCGGGGAGACCCAGTACTTC; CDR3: CASSGTGVGFGETQYF
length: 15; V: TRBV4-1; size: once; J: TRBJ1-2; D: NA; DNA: TGCGCCAGCAGCCAAGATGATCCGGGAACTAATGGCTACACCTTC; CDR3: CASSQDDPGTNGYTF
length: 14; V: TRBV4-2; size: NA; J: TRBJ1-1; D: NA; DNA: TGTGCCAGCAGCCTGACAGGTACCAACACTGAAGCTTTCTTT; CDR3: CASSLTGTNTEAFF
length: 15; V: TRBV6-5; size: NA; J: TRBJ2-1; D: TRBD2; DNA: TGTGCCAGCAGACGGGTAGCGGGGAATTACAATGAGCAGTTCTTC; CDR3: CASRRVAGNYNEQFF
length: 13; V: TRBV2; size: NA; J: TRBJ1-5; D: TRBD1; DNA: TGTGCCAGCTGGGGACAGGGAAATCAGCCCCAGCATTTT; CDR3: CASWGQGNQPQHF
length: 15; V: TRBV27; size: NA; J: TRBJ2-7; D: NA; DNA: TGTGCCAGCAGTTTAGAGGCGACGGCTTCCTACGAGCAGTACTTC; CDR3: CASSLEATASYEQYF
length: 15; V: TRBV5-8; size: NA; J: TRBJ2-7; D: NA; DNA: TGTGCCAGCAGCTTGGCCGAGTTTATGGTCTTCGGATGGTACTTC; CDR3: CASSLAEFMVFGWYF
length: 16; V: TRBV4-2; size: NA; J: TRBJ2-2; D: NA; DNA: TGTGCCAGCAGCCAAGAGCGGGGAATGAACACCGGGGAGCTGTTTTTT; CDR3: CASSQERGMNTGELFF
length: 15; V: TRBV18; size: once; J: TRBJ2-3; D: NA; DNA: TGTGCCAGCTCACCGATGGGGGCCAGCACAGATACGCAGTATTTT; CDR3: CASSPMGASTDTQYF
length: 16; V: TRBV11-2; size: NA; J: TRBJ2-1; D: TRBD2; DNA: TGTGCCAGCAGCTCATACAGCGGGAGCTCCTACAATGAGCAGTTCTTC; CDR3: CASSSYSGSSYNEQFF
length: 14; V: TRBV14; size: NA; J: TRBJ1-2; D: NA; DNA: TGTGCCAGCAGCCAAGGGCTCTATAACTATGGCTACACCTTC; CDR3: CASSQGLYNYGYTF
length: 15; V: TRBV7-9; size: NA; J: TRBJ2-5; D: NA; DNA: TGTGCCAGCAGAGAGGGCAGCGGGTACCAAGAGACCCAGTACTTC; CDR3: CASREGSGYQETQYF
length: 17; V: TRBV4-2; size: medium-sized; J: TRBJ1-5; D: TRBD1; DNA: TGTGCCAGCAGCCAAGTAGTGGGACAGGGAAGCAATCAGCCCCAGCATTTT; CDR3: CASSQVVGQGSNQPQHF
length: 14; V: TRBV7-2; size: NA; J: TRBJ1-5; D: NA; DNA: TGTGCCAGCAGCTTACTTTATAGCAATCAGCCCCAGCATTTT; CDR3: CASSLLYSNQPQHF
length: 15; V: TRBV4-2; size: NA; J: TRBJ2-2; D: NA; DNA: TGTGCCAGCAGCCCCCAGGCAGGGTCCACCGGGGAGCTGTTTTTT; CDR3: CASSPQAGSTGELFF
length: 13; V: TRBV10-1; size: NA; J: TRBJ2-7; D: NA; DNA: TGCACCAGCGCCCCGAATCTAGCCTACGAGCAGTACTTC; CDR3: CTSAPNLAYEQYF
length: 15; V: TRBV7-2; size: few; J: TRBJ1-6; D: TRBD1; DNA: TGTGCCAGCAGCTTACCGGGACAGGGAATTTTTCCCCTCCACTTT; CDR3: CASSLPGQGIFPLHF